This T cell receptor (beta chain) was captured by sequencing in a study of CD4 T cells in relation to SARS-CoV-2 and coronaviruses. CD4+ T cells from unexposed donors were obtained before the COVID-19 pandemic (2011-2018). After roughly ten days of culture, CD4+ T cells were isolated. The CDR3 consists of 14 residues. CDR1 is SGHTS and CDR2 is YDEGEE in the germline V gene. V gave up 2 bases and J gave up 4 bases, with 9 bases separating them. A word on this clone: Its antigen is not known.

The repertoire was sequenced with immunoSEQ multiplex PCR; TCRdb's copy has only in-frame clones and lacks some. The table lists 9,000 to 13,000 clones, around 80% of them singletons. This sequence originates from a human donor in good health. The rearrangement joins TRBV5-8 to TRBJ2-2; unclear D gene. Material for sequencing was CD4+ T cells from PBMCs, cultured in vitro. DNA for the CDR3: TGTGCCAGCAGCTTTCAGAGGAGCACCGGGGAGCTGTTTTTT. This codes for CASSFQRSTGELFF.